This note documents a single T cell receptor (beta chain) sequence. Its antigen is currently unknown. These data originate in a study of lymphopenia after photon versus proton radiotherapy. Overall study findings and caveats: Under photons, naive T cells and diversity fell while effector/memory populations rose. After lymphocyte nadir, photon-treated repertoires showed oligoclonal expansion, especially CD8+ Temra. Only patients who died were analyzed for survival; proton advantage is unproven.

Trimming cost V 2 bases and J 5 bases, with 14 bases left between them. The CDR3 length is 15 residues. Germline V CDR1 and CDR2: SGHTA, FQGNSA. Sequenced by immunoSEQ multiplex PCR; TCRdb stores in-frame clones only, minus some. The table lists 60,000 to 75,000 clones, around 88% of them singletons, with roughly 2% in the top ten. The chain is built from TRBV7-2 and TRBJ2-3; possible D gene TRBD1, 6 bases. The sequenced sample was peripheral blood, obtained from a patient treated with photon-based radiotherapy. The TCR comes from a man aged 35 to 55 with gastric cancer. The CDR3 DNA reads TGTGCCAGCAGCTTAACCGCACAGGGTTTAGATACGCAGTATTTT. Translated: CASSLTAQGLDTQYF.